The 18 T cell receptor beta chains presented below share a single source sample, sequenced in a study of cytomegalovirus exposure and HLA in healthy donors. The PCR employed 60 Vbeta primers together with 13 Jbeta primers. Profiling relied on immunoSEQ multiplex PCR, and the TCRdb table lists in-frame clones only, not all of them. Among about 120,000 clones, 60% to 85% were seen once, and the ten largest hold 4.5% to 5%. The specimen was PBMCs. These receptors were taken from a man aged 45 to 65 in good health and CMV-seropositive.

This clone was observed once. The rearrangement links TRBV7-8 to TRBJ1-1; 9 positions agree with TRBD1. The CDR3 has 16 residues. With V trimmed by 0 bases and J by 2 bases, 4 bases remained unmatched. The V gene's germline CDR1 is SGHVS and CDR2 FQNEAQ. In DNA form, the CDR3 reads TGTGCCAGCAGCTTAGCGGGACAGGGAAGAAACACTGAAGCTTTCTTT. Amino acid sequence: CASSLAGQGRNTEAFF.

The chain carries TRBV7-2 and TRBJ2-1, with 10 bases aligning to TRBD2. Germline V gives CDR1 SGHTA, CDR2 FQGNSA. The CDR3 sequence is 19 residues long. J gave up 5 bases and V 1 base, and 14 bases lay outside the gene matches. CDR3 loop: CASSLGGAGSGRGHNEQFF. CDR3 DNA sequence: TGTGCCAGCAGCTTAGGGGGGGCGGGAAGCGGGAGGGGCCACAATGAGCAGTTCTTC.

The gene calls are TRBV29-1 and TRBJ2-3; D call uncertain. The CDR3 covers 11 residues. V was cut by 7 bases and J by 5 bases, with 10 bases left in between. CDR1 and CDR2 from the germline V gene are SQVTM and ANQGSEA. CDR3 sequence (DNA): TGCAGCGCTCTCCTGAGAGATACGCAGTATTTT. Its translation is CSALLRDTQYF.

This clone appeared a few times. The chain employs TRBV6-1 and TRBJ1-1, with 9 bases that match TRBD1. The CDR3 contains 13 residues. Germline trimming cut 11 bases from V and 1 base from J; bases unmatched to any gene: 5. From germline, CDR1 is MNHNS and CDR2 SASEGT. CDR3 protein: CAADRGPNTEAFF. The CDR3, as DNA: TGTGCCGCGGACAGGGGCCCGAACACTGAAGCTTTCTTT.

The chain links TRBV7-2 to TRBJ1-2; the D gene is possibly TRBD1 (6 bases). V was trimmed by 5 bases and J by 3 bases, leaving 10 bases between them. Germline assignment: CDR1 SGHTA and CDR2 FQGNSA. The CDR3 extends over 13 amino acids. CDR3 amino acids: CASSPRGYYGYTF. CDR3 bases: TGTGCCAGCAGCCCAAGGGGGTACTATGGCTACACCTTC.

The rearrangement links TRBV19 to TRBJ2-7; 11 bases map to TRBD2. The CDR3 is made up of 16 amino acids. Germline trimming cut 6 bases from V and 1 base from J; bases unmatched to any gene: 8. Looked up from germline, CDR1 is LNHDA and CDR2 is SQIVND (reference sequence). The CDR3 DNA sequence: TGTGCCAGTAGCGTTTTAGCGGGGGGGCCGTCCTACGAGCAGTACTTC. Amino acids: CASSVLAGGPSYEQYF.

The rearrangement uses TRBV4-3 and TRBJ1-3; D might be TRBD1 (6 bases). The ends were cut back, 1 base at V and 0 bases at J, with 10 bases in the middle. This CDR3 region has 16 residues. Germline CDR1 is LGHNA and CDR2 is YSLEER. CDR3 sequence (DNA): TGCGCCAGCAGCCAAGGGACAGTTAGCTCTGGAAACACCATATATTTT. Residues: CASSQGTVSSGNTIYF.

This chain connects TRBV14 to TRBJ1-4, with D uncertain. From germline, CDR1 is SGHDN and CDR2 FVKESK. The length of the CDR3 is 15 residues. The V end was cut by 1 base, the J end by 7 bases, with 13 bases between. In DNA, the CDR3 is TGTGCCAGCAGCCAAGTGAGAGGGTTCGGTGAAAAACTGTTTTTT. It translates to CASSQVRGFGEKLFF.

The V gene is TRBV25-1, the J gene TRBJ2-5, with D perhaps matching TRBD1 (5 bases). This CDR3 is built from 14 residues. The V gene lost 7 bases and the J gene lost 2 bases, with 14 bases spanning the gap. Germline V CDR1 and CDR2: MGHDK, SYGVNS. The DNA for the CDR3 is TGTGCCAGCACTACGGACACCGTGCAAGAGACCCAGTACTTC. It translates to CASTTDTVQETQYF.

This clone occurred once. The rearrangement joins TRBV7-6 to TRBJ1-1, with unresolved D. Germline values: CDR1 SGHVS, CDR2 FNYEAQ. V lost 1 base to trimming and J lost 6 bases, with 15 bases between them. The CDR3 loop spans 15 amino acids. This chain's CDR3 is CASSLEIDYLSEAFF. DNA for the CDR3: TGTGCCAGCAGCTTAGAAATCGACTATTTGTCTGAAGCTTTCTTT.

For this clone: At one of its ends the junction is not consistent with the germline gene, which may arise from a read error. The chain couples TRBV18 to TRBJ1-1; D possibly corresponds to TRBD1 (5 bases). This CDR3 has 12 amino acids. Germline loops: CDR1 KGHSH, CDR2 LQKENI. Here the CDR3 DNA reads TGTGCCAGCTCCCCACGCGGGGGGGAAGCTTTCTTT. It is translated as CASSPRGGEAFF.

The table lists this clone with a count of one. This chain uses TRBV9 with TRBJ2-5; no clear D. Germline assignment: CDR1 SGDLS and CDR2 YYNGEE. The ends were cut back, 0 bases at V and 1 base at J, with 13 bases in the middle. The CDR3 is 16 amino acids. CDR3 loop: CASSVGVQQAQETQYF. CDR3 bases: TGTGCCAGCAGCGTAGGGGTTCAGCAGGCCCAAGAGACCCAGTACTTC.

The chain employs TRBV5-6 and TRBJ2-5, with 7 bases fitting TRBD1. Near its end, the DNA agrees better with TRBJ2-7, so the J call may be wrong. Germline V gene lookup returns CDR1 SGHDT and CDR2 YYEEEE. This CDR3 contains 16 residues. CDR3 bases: TGTGCCAGCAGCTTGGGAAGCCGACAGGGTACCTACGAGCAGTACTTC. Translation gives CASSLGSRQGTYEQYF.

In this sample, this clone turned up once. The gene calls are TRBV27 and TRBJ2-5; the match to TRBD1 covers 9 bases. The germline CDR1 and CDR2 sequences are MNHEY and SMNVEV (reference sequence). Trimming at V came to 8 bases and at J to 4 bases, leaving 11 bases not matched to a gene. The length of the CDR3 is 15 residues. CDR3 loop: CASGRTTGGAETQYF. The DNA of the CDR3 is TGTGCCAGCGGCCGCACAACAGGGGGCGCAGAGACCCAGTACTTC.

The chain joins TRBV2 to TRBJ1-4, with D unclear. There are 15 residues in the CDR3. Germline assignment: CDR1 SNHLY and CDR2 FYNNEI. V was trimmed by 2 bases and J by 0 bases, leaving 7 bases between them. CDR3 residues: CASSELGTTNEKLFF. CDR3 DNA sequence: TGTGCCAGCAGTGAACTAGGTACAACTAATGAAAAACTGTTTTTT.

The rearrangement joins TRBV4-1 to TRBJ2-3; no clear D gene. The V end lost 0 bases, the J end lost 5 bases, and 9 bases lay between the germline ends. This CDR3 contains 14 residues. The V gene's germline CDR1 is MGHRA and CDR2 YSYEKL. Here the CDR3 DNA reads TGCGCCAGCAGCCAAGATCGCAACAGAGATACGCAGTATTTT. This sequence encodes CASSQDRNRDTQYF.

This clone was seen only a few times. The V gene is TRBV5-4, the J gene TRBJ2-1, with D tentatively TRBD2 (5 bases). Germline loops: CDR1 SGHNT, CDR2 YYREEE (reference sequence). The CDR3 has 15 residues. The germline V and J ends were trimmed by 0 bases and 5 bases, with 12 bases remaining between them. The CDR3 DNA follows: TGTGCCAGCAGCTTGGTCGGAGCCGGGGACAATGAGCAGTTCTTC. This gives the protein CASSLVGAGDNEQFF.

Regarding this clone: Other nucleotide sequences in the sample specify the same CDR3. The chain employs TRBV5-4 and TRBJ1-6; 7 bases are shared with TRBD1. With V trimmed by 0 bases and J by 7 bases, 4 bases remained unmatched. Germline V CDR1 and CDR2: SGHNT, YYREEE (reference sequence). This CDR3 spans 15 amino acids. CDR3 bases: TGTGCCAGCAGCTTGGCTGGACAGGACAATTCACCCCTCCACTTT. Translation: CASSLAGQDNSPLHF.